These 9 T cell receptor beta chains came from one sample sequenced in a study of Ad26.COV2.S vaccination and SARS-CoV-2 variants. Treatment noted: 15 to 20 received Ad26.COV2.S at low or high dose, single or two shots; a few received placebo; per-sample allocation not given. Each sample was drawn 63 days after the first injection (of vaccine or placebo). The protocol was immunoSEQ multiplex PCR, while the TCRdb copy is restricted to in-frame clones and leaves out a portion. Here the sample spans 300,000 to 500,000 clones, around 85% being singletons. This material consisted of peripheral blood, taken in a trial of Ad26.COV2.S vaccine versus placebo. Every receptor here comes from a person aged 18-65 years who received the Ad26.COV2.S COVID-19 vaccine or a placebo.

As DNA, the CDR3 is TGTGCCAGCAGCAAAGACAGGGTTGACTATGGCTACACCTTC. It yields the protein CASSKDRVDYGYTF. V is TRBV11-1 and J is TRBJ1-2; 7 bases map to TRBD1. This CDR3 region has 14 residues. Germline trimming cut 5 bases from V and 3 bases from J; bases unmatched to any gene: 6. Per the germline V gene, CDR1 is SGHAT and CDR2 is FQDESV (reference sequence).

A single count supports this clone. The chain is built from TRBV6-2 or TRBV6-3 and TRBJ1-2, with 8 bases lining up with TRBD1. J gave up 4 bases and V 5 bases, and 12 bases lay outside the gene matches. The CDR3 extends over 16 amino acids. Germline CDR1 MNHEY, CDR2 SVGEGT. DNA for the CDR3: TGTGCCAGCAGTCCCTCGACAGGGGAGGATATCTATGGCTACACCTTC. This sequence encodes CASSPSTGEDIYGYTF.

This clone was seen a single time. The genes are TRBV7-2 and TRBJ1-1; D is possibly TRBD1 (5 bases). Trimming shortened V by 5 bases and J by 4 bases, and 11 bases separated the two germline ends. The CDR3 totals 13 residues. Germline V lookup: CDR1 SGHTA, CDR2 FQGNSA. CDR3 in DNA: TGTGCCAGCAGCGTCGGGGGGGGCACTGAAGCTTTCTTT. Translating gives CASSVGGGTEAFF.

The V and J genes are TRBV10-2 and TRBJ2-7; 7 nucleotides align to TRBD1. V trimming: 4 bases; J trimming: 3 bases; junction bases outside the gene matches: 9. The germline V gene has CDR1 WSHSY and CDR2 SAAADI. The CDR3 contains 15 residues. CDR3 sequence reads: CASSGRDSGNYEQYF. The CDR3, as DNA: TGCGCCAGCAGTGGCCGGGACAGCGGAAACTACGAGCAGTACTTC.

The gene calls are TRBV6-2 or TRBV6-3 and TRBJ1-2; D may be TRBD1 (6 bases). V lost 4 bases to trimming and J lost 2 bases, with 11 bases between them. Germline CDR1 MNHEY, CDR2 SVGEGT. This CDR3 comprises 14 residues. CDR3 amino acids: CASSSQGTNYGYTF. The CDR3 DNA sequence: TGTGCCAGCAGTTCCCAGGGGACCAACTATGGCTACACCTTC.

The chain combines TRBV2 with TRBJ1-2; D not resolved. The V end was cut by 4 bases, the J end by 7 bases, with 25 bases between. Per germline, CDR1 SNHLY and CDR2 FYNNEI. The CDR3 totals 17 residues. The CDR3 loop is CASSVLRAVSPSGGYTF. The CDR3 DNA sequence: TGTGCCAGCAGTGTCTTGAGAGCGGTGTCCCCAAGCGGTGGCTACACCTTC.

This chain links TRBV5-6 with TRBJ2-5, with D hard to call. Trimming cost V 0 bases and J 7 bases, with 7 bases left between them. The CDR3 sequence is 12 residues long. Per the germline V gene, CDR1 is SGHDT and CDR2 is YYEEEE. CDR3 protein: CASSLVIGTQYF. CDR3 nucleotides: TGTGCCAGCAGCTTGGTGATAGGGACCCAGTACTTC.

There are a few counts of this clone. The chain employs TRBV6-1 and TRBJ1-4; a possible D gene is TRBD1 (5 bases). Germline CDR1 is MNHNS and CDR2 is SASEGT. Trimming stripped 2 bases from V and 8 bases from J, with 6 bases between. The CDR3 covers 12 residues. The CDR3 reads CASSENREKLFF. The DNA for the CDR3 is TGTGCCAGCAGTGAAAACAGGGAAAAACTGTTTTTT.

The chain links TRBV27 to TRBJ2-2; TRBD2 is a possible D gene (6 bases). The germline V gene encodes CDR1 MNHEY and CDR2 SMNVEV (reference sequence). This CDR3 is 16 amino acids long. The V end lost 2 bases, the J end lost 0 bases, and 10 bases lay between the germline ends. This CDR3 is CASSLLQRANTGELFF. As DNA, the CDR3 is TGTGCCAGCAGTTTACTCCAGCGGGCGAACACCGGGGAGCTGTTTTTT.